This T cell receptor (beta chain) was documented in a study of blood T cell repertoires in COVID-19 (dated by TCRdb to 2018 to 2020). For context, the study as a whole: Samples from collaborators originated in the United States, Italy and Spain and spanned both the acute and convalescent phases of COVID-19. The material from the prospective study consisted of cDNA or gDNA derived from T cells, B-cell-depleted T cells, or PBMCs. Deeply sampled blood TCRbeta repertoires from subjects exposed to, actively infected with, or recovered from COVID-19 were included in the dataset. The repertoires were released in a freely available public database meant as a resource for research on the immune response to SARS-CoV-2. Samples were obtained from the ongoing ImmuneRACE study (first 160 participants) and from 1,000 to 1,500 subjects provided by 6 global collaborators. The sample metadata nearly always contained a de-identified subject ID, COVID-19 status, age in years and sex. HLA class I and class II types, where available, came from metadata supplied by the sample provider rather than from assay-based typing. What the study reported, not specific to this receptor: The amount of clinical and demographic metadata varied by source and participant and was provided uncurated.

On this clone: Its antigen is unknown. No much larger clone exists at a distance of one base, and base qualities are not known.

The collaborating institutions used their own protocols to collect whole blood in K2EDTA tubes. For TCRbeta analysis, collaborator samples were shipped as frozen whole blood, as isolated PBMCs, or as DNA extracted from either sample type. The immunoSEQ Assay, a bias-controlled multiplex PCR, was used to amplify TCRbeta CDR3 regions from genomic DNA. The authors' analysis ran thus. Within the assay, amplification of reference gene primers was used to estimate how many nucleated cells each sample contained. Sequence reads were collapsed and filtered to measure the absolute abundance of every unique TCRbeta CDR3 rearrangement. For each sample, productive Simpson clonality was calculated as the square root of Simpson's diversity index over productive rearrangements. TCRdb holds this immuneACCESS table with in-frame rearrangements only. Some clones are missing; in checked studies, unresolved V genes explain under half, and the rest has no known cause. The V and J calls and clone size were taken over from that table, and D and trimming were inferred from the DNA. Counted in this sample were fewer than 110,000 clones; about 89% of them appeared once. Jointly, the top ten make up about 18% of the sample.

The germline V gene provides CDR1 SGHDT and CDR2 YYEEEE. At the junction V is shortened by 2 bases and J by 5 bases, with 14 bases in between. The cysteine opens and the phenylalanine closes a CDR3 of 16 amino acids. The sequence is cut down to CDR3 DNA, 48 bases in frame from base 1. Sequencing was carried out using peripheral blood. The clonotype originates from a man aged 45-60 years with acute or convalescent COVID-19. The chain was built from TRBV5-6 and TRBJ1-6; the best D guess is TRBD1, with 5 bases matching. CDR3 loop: CASSFRGSQNNSPLHF. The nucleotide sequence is TGTGCCAGCAGCTTCCGGGGGAGCCAGAATAATTCACCCCTCCACTTT. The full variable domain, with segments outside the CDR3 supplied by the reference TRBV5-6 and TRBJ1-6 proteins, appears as DAGVTQSPTHLIKTRGQQVTLRCSPKSGHDTVSWYQQALGQGPQFIFQYYEEEERQRGNFPDRFSGHQFPNYSSELNVNALLLGDSALYLCASSFRGSQNNSPLHFGNGTRLTVT.